This T cell receptor beta chain was recovered during a study of T cells in Graves' hyperthyroidism and ophthalmopathy. This clonotype was counted at least ten times. Germline CDR1 is SEHNR and CDR2 is FQNEAQ (reference sequence). V was shortened by 5 bases and J by 4 bases, with 15 bases between the two germline ends. There are 15 residues in the CDR3. The TCR beta CDR3 regions underwent amplification using RNA transcripts as the source. HTBI primers were the set used in a first-round RT-PCR of the TCR CDR3. MiXCR, applied by TCRdb to the multiplex PCR reads, yields one record per CDR3 protein. The sample lists about 350,000 distinct CDR3 sequences, roughly an eighth occurring once.

J is TRBJ1-3 and V is TRBV7-9; the D gene is possibly TRBD1 (5 bases). This sequence originates from a woman aged 40 to 49 with Graves' ophthalmopathy. The material sequenced was blood. The CDR3 bases are TGTGCCAGCAGCCACGGGGGGACCAGGGGAAACACCATATATTTT. As protein: CASSHGGTRGNTIYF.